This T cell receptor beta chain was observed in a study of T cells in Graves' hyperthyroidism and ophthalmopathy. Whole-study results and caveats: Using 13 V-J features, a model discriminated ophthalmopathy from stable hyperthyroidism. Most thyroid clonotypes expanded above 0.001 were also detected in blood. Ophthalmopathy got predicted by the model a median about six months before its onset.

The source of the PBMCs was 8 to 10 ml of fresh peripheral blood. There were TCR beta CDR3 regions amplified from RNA transcripts. HTBI primers were used for first-round RT-PCR of the TCR CDR3. TCRdb re-called the multiplex PCR reads with MiXCR, one entry per CDR3 protein. Of a few hundred thousand distinct CDR3 sequences listed, about a fifth are singletons. This clonotype was detected ten times or more. Antigen specificity is unknown. The CDR3 is made up of 14 amino acids. The germline V gene encodes CDR1 DFQATT and CDR2 SNEGSKA (reference sequence). Between the trimmed V and J ends, which lost 0 bases and 4 bases, there was a span of 12 bases.

Sequenced material: blood. This chain links TRBV20-1 with TRBJ1-2; D uncertain. This sequence originates from a man aged 18 to 29 with Graves' hyperthyroidism. The CDR3 is CSARDPGVSYGYTF. For the CDR3, the DNA is TGCAGTGCTAGAGATCCCGGAGTCAGCTATGGCTACACCTTC.